This T cell receptor beta chain was observed in a study of Tregs in tolerant kidney transplant recipients. Trimming at V came to 1 base and at J to 3 bases, leaving 4 bases not matched to a gene. The length of the CDR3 is 16 residues. CDR1 MGHRA and CDR2 YSYEKL come from the germline V gene. Here immunoSEQ multiplex PCR was the method, and the copy in TCRdb shows in-frame clones only, minus some. Of about 69,000 clones in the sample, 70% to 90% are singletons; the top ten hold approximately 0.4%. Material: CD4+ T cells from blood, obtained before the transplant. The chain couples TRBV4-1 to TRBJ2-3; 10 nucleotides line up with TRBD1. The TCR comes from a human donor who received a combined kidney and bone marrow transplant. The CDR3 DNA sequence: TGCGCCAGCAGCCAAGGGGGACAGGGGCCTACAGATACGCAGTATTTT. It is translated as CASSQGGQGPTDTQYF.